This T cell receptor beta chain emerged from a study of T cell changes during pregnancy in multiple sclerosis. Germline V CDR1 and CDR2: PRHDT, FYEKMQ (reference sequence). There are 15 residues in the CDR3. J gave up 8 bases and V 1 base, and 7 bases lay outside the gene matches. Assay: immunoSEQ multiplex PCR; the TCRdb copy retains only in-frame clones and omits some. The table includes roughly 20,000 clones, 88% detected once. The source material was CD8+ T cells from peripheral blood mononuclear cells, sampled in the third trimester of pregnancy. The chain combines TRBV13 with TRBJ2-1; TRBD2 matches at 8 bases. This clonotype originated in a female donor in good health, enrolled as a control in a pregnancy study. DNA of the CDR3: TGTGCCAGCAGCTTAGCAGCGGGGGCCGACGATGAGCAGTTCTTC. This translates into CASSLAAGADDEQFF.